This TCR beta chain was sequenced for a study of T cell repertoires in cytomegalovirus infection (dated by TCRdb to about 2019). Turning to the overall study: Alongside well-studied HLA-B-restricted epitopes, the peptide stimulations were aimed at recently identified HLA-C-restricted CMV epitopes, whose presentation resists viral immunomodulation. Donor HLA type was relevant to the analysis, because carriage of CMV infection together with the matching HLA type was indicated by public TCR beta signatures.

On this clonotype itself: Which antigen it targets is not known. The sample holds no much larger clone one base away, and base qualities are not on file.

Instrument on record: Illumina HiSeq 1500. TCRdb itself trimmed the public reads at Q25 with fastp, ran MiXCR and retained productive beta chains. Duplicate CDR3 protein sequences are folded into a single record with the most common DNA and genes. The sample has some 560,000 distinct CDR3 sequences on record, around 40% of them singletons. The ten largest clones take up roughly 50% of the sample. The meaning of the sample's treatment or condition label: in vitro stimulation with specific CMV peptide epitopes to enrich CMV-specific T cells. Reading from cysteine to phenylalanine, the CDR3 counts 16 amino acids. Only the CDR3 portion is preserved as DNA: 48 bases, with reading frame beginning at the first base. CDR1 and CDR2, looked up from the germline V gene, are ENHRY and SYGVKD. The V end loses 4 bases and the J end loses 11 bases, and a stretch of 25 bases separates them. What the authors observed across the whole study: Cumulative frequency of public TCR beta family members discriminated carriers of CMV infection plus the relevant HLA type in this cohort and an independent approximately 340-donor cohort. The ex vivo response was dominated by HLA-C-restricted CMV-specific TCR beta clonotypes, which also provided the single most frequent clonotype in two of eight donors.

Source: cultured PBMCs, taken from culture after CMV antigen stimulation. The chain uses TRBV10-3 and TRBJ2-3; a weak D assignment points to TRBD2 (6 bases agree). The sequence came from a human donor in good health (CMV status not recorded). Some clones in this sample may be carry-over from other donors' samples. The CDR3 reads as follows: CAISATGLYSQIGQYF. The nucleotide sequence is given as TGTGCCATCAGTGCGACGGGACTCTACTCGCAGATAGGGCAGTATTTT.